Following are 9 T cell receptor beta chains from one sample sequenced in a study of CD8+ T cells in alopecia areata. Sequencing templates came from extracted RNA that was reverse transcribed into cDNA. Repertoires were generated with immunoSEQ multiplex PCR, while TCRdb's copy carries only in-frame clones and drops some. The repertoire has about 200,000 clones, under 80% of them found once; the top ten carry approximately 1.3%. The treatment here: oral pan-JAK inhibitor, 5-10 mg twice daily. The sequenced sample was CD4+ T cells sorted from blood, obtained at approximately week 50, from a patient treated with tofacitinib. The receptor set was obtained from a human donor with alopecia areata.

This rearrangement joins TRBV14 to TRBJ2-5; weak D call: TRBD1 (6 bases). V lost 2 bases and J lost 1, with 14 bases in between. The CDR3 consists of 16 residues. CDR1 and CDR2 from the germline V gene are SGHDN and FVKESK. In nucleotides, the CDR3 is TGTGCCAGCAGCCAACAACTACAGGGACGCCAAGAGACCCAGTACTTC. Translated: CASSQQLQGRQETQYF. The full variable domain, in which reference TRBV14 and TRBJ2-5 provide the parts outside the CDR3, is EAGVTQFPSHSVIEKGQTVTLRCDPISGHDNLYWYRRVMGKEIKFLLHFVKESKQDESGMPNNRFLAERTGGTYSTLKVQPAELEDSGVYFCASSQQLQGRQETQYFGPGTRLLVL.

V usage is TRBV27 and J usage is TRBJ2-1; TRBD2 aligns across 12 bases. Germline CDR1 and CDR2: MNHEY and SMNVEV (reference sequence). The CDR3 contains 16 residues. The V segment lost 5 bases and the J segment 9 bases; nucleotides outside the gene matches: 11. CDR3 in amino acids: CASSTTWTSGAREQFF. The CDR3 DNA reads TGTGCCAGCAGTACGACATGGACTAGCGGGGCTCGTGAGCAGTTCTTC.

The chain combines TRBV29-1 with TRBJ2-7, with D tentatively TRBD1 or TRBD2 (5 bases each). This CDR3 has 14 amino acids. Germline loops: CDR1 SQVTM, CDR2 ANQGSEA. Trimming left V 4 bases short and J 6 bases short, with 19 bases between. The chain's CDR3 is CSVATGRVRVEQYF. The CDR3 DNA reads as TGCAGCGTTGCCACGGGACGGGTCCGGGTCGAGCAGTACTTC.

This chain connects TRBV2 to TRBJ1-1, with 9 bases fitting TRBD1. The germline V gene has CDR1 SNHLY and CDR2 FYNNEI. J gave up 3 bases and V 6 bases, and 14 bases lay outside the gene matches. The CDR3 has 17 amino acids. The CDR3 DNA is TGTGCCAGCAGAAGGACAGGGGAGGTCGTTAAGGACACTGAAGCTTTCTTT. This sequence encodes CASRRTGEVVKDTEAFF. Supplemented by reference TRBV2 and TRBJ1-1, the full variable domain reads EPEVTQTPSHQVTQMGQEVILRCVPISNHLYFYWYRQILGQKVEFLVSFYNNEISEKSEIFDDQFSVERPDGSNFTLKIRSTKLEDSAMYFCASRRTGEVVKDTEAFFGQGTRLTVV.

The chain is built from TRBV25-1 and TRBJ1-6; D possibly corresponds to TRBD1 (6 bases). V shed 3 bases and J shed 10 bases, with 13 bases lying between them. Per the germline V gene, CDR1 is MGHDK and CDR2 is SYGVNS. The CDR3 loop spans 14 amino acids. In nucleotides, the CDR3 is TGTGCCAGCAGTGATAAGGGGGTCGGGTCACCCCTCCACTTT. Amino acids: CASSDKGVGSPLHF. The full variable domain, with the rest looked up from reference TRBV25-1 and TRBJ1-6, is EADIYQTPRYLVIGTGKKITLECSQTMGHDKMYWYQQDPGMELHLIHYSYGVNSTEKGDLSSESTVSRIRTEHFPLTLESARPSHTSQYLCASSDKGVGSPLHFGNGTRLTVT.

This clone was recorded a few times. The genes are TRBV29-1 and TRBJ1-1; no definite D call. V was trimmed by 1 base and J by 0 bases, leaving 9 bases between them. This CDR3 is 14 amino acids long. Germline V gene lookup returns CDR1 SQVTM and CDR2 ANQGSEA. CDR3 bases: TGCAGCGTTGAAGGAATCACAGTGAACACTGAAGCTTTCTTT. Its protein is CSVEGITVNTEAFF.

This chain uses TRBV7-3 with TRBJ2-3; tentatively, D is TRBD1 or TRBD2 (6 bases each). The CDR3 runs 15 residues. Trimming cost V 5 bases and J 2 bases, with 14 bases left between them. Germline V gene data show CDR1 as SGHTA and CDR2 as FQGTGA. CDR3 in DNA: TGTGCCAGCAGCCAAAACGGGGGCCCCACAGATACGCAGTATTTT. Translation gives CASSQNGGPTDTQYF.

This clone was found once. This chain links TRBV30 with TRBJ2-4; D is perhaps TRBD1 (6 bases). Germline V gene sequence: CDR1 GTSNPN, CDR2 SVGIG (reference sequence). This CDR3 has 14 residues. V lost 2 bases and J 4 bases, leaving 12 bases between the germline ends. For the CDR3, the DNA is TGTGCCTGGAGTAGAGGGGGAACTAAAAACATTCAGTACTTC. Protein product: CAWSRGGTKNIQYF.

V gene TRBV15 combines with J gene TRBJ2-5; no clear D gene. Germline CDR1 reads LNHNV; CDR2 reads YYDKDF (reference sequence). The CDR3 extends over 13 amino acids. Between the trimmed V and J ends, which lost 5 bases and 4 bases, there was a span of 11 bases. Here the CDR3 reads CATSLDQPETQYF. The CDR3 DNA sequence: TGTGCCACCAGCCTGGACCAACCAGAGACCCAGTACTTC.